This T cell receptor beta chain was identified during a study of blood T cell repertoires in COVID-19. In the study overall: Both acute and convalescent COVID-19 samples were obtained from the United States, Italy and Spain. PBMCs, B-cell-depleted T cells, or T cells provided the cDNA or gDNA that made up the material.

Assay used: immunoSEQ multiplex PCR; TCRdb lists only in-frame clones, some missing. Of some 150,000 clones in the sample, 80% to 90% are singletons; the top ten hold 8%. The V end was cut by 3 bases, the J end by 4 bases, with 17 bases between. The CDR3 contains 16 residues. Germline loops: CDR1 SGDLS, CDR2 YYNGEE. Sequencing was carried out using peripheral blood. The source of this sequence is an older woman with COVID-19, enrolled during active disease. The gene calls are TRBV9 and TRBJ1-5, with D perhaps TRBD1 (6 bases). The CDR3 DNA follows: TGTGCCAGCAGCGCCGAGGAAACAGGGTGGAATCAGCCCCAGCATTTT. It translates to CASSAEETGWNQPQHF.